Shown below are 18 T cell receptor beta chains from a single sample sequenced in a study of blood T cell repertoires in COVID-19. Method: immunoSEQ multiplex PCR; TCRdb's copy keeps in-frame clones and lacks some. The sample yields under 200,000 clones, roughly 84% seen once. Sequences were obtained from peripheral blood. The receptors stem from a human donor in a cohort sampled during active COVID-19.

Relative to its sample, this clone is medium-sized. The chain carries TRBV7-9 and TRBJ1-2; tentatively, D is TRBD1 (6 bases). V was clipped by 4 bases and J by 8 bases, with 11 bases between them. The CDR3 has 12 residues. Per the germline V gene, CDR1 is SEHNR and CDR2 is FQNEAQ (reference sequence). CDR3 region: CASSSSQGGYTF. In nucleotides, the CDR3 is TGTGCCAGCAGCTCTAGCCAGGGGGGCTACACCTTC.

V and J are TRBV5-1 and TRBJ2-7; 7 nucleotides line up with TRBD1. The CDR3 consists of 14 residues. The germline CDR1 and CDR2 sequences are SGHRS and YFSETQ. J was trimmed by 2 bases and V by 7 bases; bases with no gene match: 9. CDR3 amino acids: CASRPPTGPYEQYF. The DNA of the CDR3 is TGCGCCAGCCGACCCCCGACAGGGCCCTACGAGCAGTACTTC.

This clone has just one count. The chain uses TRBV20-1 and TRBJ2-7, with TRBD1 matching over 7 bases. The junction had 6 bases not matched to a gene; V was cut back by 3 bases and J by 4 bases. CDR1 is DFQATT, CDR2 SNEGSKA, per germline (reference sequence). The CDR3 is 13 residues long. CDR3 residues: CSASLTGAYEQYF. In nucleotides, the CDR3 is TGCAGTGCTAGTCTCACAGGGGCATACGAGCAGTACTTC.

The rearrangement uses TRBV6-6 and TRBJ2-1; 11 nucleotides line up with TRBD1. The junction had 2 bases not matched to a gene; V was cut back by 4 bases and J by 3 bases. The CDR3 sequence is 15 residues long. Germline loops: CDR1 MNHNY, CDR2 SVGAGI (reference sequence). The CDR3 DNA reads TGTGCCAGCAGTTCCGGGACAGGGGGCTACAATGAGCAGTTCTTC. This gives the protein CASSSGTGGYNEQFF.

The CDR3 coding sequence is TGTGCCAGCAGTTACCTTGGACAGGAAACCGGGGAGCTGTTTTTT. This sequence encodes CASSYLGQETGELFF. The chain recombines TRBV6-5 with TRBJ2-2; 7 nucleotides line up with TRBD1. This CDR3 has 15 residues. The V and J ends lost 2 bases and 5 bases, in that order; junction bases with no gene match: 5. Germline V lookup: CDR1 MNHEY, CDR2 SVGAGI.

This sequence joins TRBV11-2 and TRBJ1-2; TRBD1 agrees at 7 bases. V was pared by 5 bases and J by 6 bases, with 9 bases of the junction left unmatched. The CDR3 contains 14 residues. Germline CDR1 SGHAT, CDR2 FQNNGV. CDR3 amino acids: CASSALTGLDGYTF. CDR3 nucleotide sequence: TGTGCCAGCAGCGCCCTGACAGGGTTGGATGGCTACACCTTC.

The chain has TRBV5-8 and TRBJ1-4, with D uncertain. Trimming removed 0 bases from V and 8 bases from J, with 8 bases in between. The germline V gene has CDR1 SGHTS and CDR2 YDEGEE. The CDR3 is 13 residues long. CDR3 sequence reads: CASSLATVEKLFF. The CDR3 DNA reads as TGTGCCAGCAGCTTGGCAACTGTGGAAAAACTGTTTTTT.

The chain carries TRBV11-2 and TRBJ2-3, with D possibly TRBD1 on 6 matching bases. Trimming cost V 2 bases and J 6 bases, with 18 bases left between them. The CDR3 covers 16 residues. Germline CDR1 SGHAT, CDR2 FQNNGV. The CDR3: CASSLLYRAWGDTQYF. As DNA, the CDR3 is TGTGCCAGCAGCTTATTGTACAGGGCCTGGGGGGATACGCAGTATTTT.

The V gene is TRBV5-7, the J gene TRBJ2-5; 9 bases are shared with TRBD2. TRBV5-7 is noted as an ORF with a role that remains uncertain. The CDR3 runs to 16 residues. Germline trimming cut 2 bases from V and 5 bases from J; bases unmatched to any gene: 10. CDR3 protein: CASSFWVAGARETQYF. The DNA for the CDR3 is TGTGCCAGCAGCTTTTGGGTAGCGGGAGCTCGGGAGACCCAGTACTTC.

The J gene is TRBJ1-2, the V gene TRBV14; D is possibly TRBD1 (6 bases). The CDR3 is 15 residues long. Germline CDR1 is SGHDN and CDR2 is FVKESK. Trimming left V 4 bases short and J 4 bases short, with 16 bases between. The CDR3 protein is CASSPLRGAGYGYTF. The CDR3 nucleotides are TGTGCCAGCAGCCCCCTACGGGGGGCAGGCTATGGCTACACCTTC.

This clone was seen a handful of times. V is TRBV2 and J is TRBJ1-4, with D tentatively TRBD1 (5 bases). Germline V gene data show CDR1 as SNHLY and CDR2 as FYNNEI. V lost 5 bases and J lost 3, with 7 bases in between. CDR3 size: 13 residues. The CDR3 here is CASSTGANEKLFF. Here the CDR3 DNA reads TGTGCCAGCAGTACGGGGGCTAATGAAAAACTGTTTTTT.

V and J are TRBV5-6 and TRBJ1-6, with D hard to call. Germline lookup yields CDR1 SGHDT and CDR2 YYEEEE. The CDR3 loop spans 15 amino acids. The V end was cut by 4 bases, the J end by 10 bases, with 18 bases between. CDR3 DNA: TGTGCCAGCAGCCTTGGAGGGTCGTCCCCCTCACCCCTCCACTTT. This gives the protein CASSLGGSSPSPLHF.

The V and J genes are TRBV6-4 and TRBJ2-1, with D possibly matching TRBD2 (5 bases). From germline, CDR1 is MRHNA and CDR2 SNTAGT. The CDR3 contains 13 residues. Trimming stripped 5 bases from V and 10 bases from J, with 15 bases between. CDR3 DNA sequence: TGTGCCAGCAGTCGACGGGGTGAAGGCGAGCAGTTCTTC. It specifies CASSRRGEGEQFF.

This clone showed up just a few times. The chain has TRBV4-2 and TRBJ1-2, with TRBD1 matching 8 bases. V shed 4 bases, J shed 5 bases, and the junction held 6 bases outside the gene matches. The CDR3 has 14 amino acids. Germline lookup yields CDR1 LGHNA and CDR2 YNFKEQ. As DNA, the CDR3 is TGTGCCAGCAGCCCCGGACAGGGAACATATGGCTACACCTTC. It is translated as CASSPGQGTYGYTF.

The chain joins TRBV6-2 or TRBV6-3 to TRBJ2-7, with 12 bases that match TRBD2. From germline, CDR1 is MNHEY and CDR2 SVGEGT. The CDR3 totals 18 residues. Germline trimming cut 0 bases from V and 6 bases from J; bases unmatched to any gene: 12. The CDR3 loop reads CASSYSTGLAGTASEQYF. DNA of the CDR3: TGTGCCAGCAGTTACTCAACCGGACTAGCGGGAACTGCCAGCGAGCAGTACTTC.

This chain links TRBV7-2 with TRBJ2-7; 11 bases are a match to TRBD1. The CDR3 length is 15 residues. V was pared by 3 bases and J by 6 bases, with 7 bases of the junction left unmatched. Per the germline V gene, CDR1 is SGHTA and CDR2 is FQGNSA. The CDR3 spells CASSFTPGQGGEQYF. The CDR3 DNA reads TGTGCCAGCAGCTTTACACCGGGACAGGGGGGCGAGCAGTACTTC.

This sequence joins TRBV6-2 or TRBV6-3 and TRBJ2-2; D remains unclear. This CDR3 is built from 15 residues. Germline V gene sequence: CDR1 MNHEY, CDR2 SVGEGT. V was trimmed by 5 bases and J by 4 bases, leaving 14 bases between them. The CDR3 nucleotides are TGTGCCAGCAGTCTACAGTTGGCCGGCACCGGGGAGCTGTTTTTT. It codes for CASSLQLAGTGELFF.

A note on this clone: This sample also contains other DNA sequences that code for the same CDR3. The CDR3 reads CASSYDRGGYEQYF. DNA of the CDR3: TGTGCCAGCAGTTACGACAGGGGGGGATACGAGCAGTACTTC. The chain combines TRBV6-5 with TRBJ2-7; 9 nucleotides align to TRBD1. The J segment lost 4 bases and the V segment lost 2 bases, leaving 3 bases of the junction unmatched. The CDR3 contains 14 residues. Germline-derived CDR1 and CDR2 are MNHEY and SVGAGI.